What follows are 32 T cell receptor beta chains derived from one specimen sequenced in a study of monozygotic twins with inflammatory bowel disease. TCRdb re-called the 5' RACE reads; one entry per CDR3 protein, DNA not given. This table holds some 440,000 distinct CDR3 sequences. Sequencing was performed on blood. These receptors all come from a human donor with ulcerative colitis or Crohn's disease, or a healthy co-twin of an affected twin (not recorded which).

Here the CDR3 reads CASSDRVTGELFF. The V call is TRBV2, the J call TRBJ2-2. The CDR3 runs 13 residues. Germline CDR1 is SNHLY and CDR2 is FYNNEI. Full variable domain (rest looked up from reference TRBV2 and TRBJ2-2): EPEVTQTPSHQVTQMGQEVILRCVPISNHLYFYWYRQILGQKVEFLVSFYNNEISEKSEIFDDQFSVERPDGSNFTLKIRSTKLEDSAMYFCASSDRVTGELFFGEGSRLTVL.

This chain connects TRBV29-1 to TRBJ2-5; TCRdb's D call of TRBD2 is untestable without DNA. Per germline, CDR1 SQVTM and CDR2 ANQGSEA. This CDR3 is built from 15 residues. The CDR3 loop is CSVDSLAGSQETQYF.

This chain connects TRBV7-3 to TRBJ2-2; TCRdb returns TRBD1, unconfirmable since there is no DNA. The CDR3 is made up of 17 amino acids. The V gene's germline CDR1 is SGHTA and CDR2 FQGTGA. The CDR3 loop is CASSSISTGLLTGELFF.

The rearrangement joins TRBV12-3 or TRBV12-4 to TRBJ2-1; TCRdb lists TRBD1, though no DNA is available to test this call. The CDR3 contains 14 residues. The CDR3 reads CASSPIAGGDEQFF.

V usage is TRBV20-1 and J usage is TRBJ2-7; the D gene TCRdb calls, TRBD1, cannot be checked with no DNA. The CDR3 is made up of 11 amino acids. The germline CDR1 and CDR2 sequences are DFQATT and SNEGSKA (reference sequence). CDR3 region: CSAKTPGKQYF.

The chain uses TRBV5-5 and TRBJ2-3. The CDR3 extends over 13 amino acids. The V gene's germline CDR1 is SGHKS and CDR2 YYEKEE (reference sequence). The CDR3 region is CASSFSVLDTQYF. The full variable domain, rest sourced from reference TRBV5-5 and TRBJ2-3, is DAGVTQSPTHLIKTRGQQVTLRCSPISGHKSVSWYQQVLGQGPQFIFQYYEKEERGRGNFPDRFSARQFPNYSSELNVNALLLGDSALYLCASSFSVLDTQYFGPGTRLTVL.

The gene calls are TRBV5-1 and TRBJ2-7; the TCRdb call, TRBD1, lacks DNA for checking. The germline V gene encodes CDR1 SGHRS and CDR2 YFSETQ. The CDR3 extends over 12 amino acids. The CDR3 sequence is CASSRDRAEQYF.

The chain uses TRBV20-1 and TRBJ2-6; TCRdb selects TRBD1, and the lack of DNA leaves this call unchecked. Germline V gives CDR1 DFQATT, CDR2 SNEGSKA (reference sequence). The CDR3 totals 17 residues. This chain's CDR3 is CSARGVSLYSGANVLTF.

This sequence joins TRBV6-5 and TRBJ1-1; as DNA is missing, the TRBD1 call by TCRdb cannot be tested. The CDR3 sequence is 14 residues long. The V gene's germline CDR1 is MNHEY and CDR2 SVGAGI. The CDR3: CASSYPDRGTEAFF.

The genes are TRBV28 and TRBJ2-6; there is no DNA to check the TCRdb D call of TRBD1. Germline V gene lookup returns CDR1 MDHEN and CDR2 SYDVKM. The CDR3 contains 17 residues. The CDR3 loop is CASSFGQGASGANVLTF.

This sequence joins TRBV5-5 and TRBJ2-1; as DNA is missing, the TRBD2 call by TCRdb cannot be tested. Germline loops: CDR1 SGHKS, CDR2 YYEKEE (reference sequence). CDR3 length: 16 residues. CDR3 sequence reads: CASSLSAGPSYNEQFF.

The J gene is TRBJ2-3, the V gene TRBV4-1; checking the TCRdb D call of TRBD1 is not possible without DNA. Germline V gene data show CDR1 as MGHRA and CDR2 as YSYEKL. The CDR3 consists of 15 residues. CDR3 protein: CASSSLLGGIDTQYF.

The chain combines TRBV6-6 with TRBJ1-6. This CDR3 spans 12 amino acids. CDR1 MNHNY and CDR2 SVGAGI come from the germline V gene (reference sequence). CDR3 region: CASSSEIGSLHF.

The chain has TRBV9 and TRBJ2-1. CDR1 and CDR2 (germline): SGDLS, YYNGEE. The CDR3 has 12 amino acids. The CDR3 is CASSPSFNEQFF.

CDR3 region: CSARAPGQTEAFF. The chain recombines TRBV20-1 with TRBJ1-1; TCRdb calls TRBD1, which cannot be checked without DNA. Germline V gene data show CDR1 as DFQATT and CDR2 as SNEGSKA (reference sequence). The CDR3 covers 13 residues.

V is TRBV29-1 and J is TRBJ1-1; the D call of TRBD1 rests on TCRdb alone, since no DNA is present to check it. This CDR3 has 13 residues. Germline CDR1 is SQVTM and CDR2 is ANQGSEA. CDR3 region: CSVWTGGYTEAFF.

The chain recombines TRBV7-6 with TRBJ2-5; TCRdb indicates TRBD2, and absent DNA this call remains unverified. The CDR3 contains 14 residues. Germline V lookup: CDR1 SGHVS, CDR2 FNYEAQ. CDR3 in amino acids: CASSSGLAEGTQYF.

The CDR3 sequence: CSAPTRGEETQYF. The chain links TRBV20-1 to TRBJ2-5; TCRdb indicates TRBD1, and absent DNA this call remains unverified. The germline V gene encodes CDR1 DFQATT and CDR2 SNEGSKA (reference sequence). The CDR3 is 13 amino acids.

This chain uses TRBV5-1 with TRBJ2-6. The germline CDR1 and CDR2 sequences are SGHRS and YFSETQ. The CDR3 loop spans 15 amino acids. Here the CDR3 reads CASSLVVSGANVLTF.

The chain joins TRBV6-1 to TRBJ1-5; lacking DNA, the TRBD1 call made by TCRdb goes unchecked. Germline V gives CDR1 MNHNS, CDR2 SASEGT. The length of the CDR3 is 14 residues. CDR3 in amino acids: CASSHRDRPSSQHF.

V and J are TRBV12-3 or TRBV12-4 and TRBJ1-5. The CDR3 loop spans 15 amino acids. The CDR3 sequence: CASTSGDYSNQPQHF.

The chain's CDR3 is CASSVTGVETQYF. The genes are TRBV12-3 or TRBV12-4 and TRBJ2-5. The CDR3 is made up of 13 amino acids.

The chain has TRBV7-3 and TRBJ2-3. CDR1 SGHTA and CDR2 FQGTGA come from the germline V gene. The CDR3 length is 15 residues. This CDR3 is CASSLKTTRTDTQYF.

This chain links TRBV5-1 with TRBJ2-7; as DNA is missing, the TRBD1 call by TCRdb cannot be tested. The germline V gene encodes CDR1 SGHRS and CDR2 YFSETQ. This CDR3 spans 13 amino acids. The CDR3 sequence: CASSGTGPYEQYF.

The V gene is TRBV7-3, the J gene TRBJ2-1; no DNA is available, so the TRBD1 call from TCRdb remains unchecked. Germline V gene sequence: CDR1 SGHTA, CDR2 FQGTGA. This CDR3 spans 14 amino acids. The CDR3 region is CASSLSAGPGEQFF.

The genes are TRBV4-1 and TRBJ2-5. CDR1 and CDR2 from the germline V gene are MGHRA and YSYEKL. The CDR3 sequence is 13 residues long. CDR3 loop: CASSQTIYETQYF.

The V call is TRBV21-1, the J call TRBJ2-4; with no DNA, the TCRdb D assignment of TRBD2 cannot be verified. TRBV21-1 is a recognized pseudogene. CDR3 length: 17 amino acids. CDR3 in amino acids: CASSKRTSGRAKNIQYF.

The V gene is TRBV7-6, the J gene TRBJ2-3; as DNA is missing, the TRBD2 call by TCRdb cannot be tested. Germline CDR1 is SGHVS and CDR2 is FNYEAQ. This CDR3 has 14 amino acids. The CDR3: CASSLRGLVDTQYF.

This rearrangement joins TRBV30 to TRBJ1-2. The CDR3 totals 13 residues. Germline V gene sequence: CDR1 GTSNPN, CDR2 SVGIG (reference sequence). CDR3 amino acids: CAWADGANYGYTF. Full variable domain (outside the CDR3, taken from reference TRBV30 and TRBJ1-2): SQTIHQWPATLVQPVGSPLSLECTVEGTSNPNLYWYRQAAGRGLQLLFYSVGIGQISSEVPQNLSASRPQDRQFILSSKKLLLSDSGFYLCAWADGANYGYTFGSGTRLTVV.

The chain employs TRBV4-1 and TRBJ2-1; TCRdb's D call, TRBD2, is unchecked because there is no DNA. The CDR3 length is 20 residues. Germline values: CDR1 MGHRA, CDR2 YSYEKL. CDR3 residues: CASSQEPFYLLAGSVNEQFF.

The CDR3 spells CSARDERVHEQYF. The chain carries TRBV20-1 and TRBJ2-7; TCRdb proposes TRBD2, but this gene call is untestable without DNA. The germline V gene encodes CDR1 DFQATT and CDR2 SNEGSKA (reference sequence). This CDR3 is built from 13 residues.

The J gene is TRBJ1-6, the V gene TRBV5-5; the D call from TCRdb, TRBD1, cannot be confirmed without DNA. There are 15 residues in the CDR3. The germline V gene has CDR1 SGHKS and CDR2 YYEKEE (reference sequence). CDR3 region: CASTLSTAGISPLHF. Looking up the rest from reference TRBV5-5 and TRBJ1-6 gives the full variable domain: DAGVTQSPTHLIKTRGQQVTLRCSPISGHKSVSWYQQVLGQGPQFIFQYYEKEERGRGNFPDRFSARQFPNYSSELNVNALLLGDSALYLCASTLSTAGISPLHFGNGTRLTVT.